The 25 T cell receptor beta chains listed next were all sequenced from one sample in a study of response to subunit inactivated influenza vaccine. TCRdb redid the calling of the RT-PCR reads with MiXCR, one entry per CDR3 protein. The sample includes roughly 780,000 distinct CDR3 sequences, under 20% of them seen just once. Here the sequenced sample was PBMCs from blood, taken more than 4 days after vaccination. These receptors were taken from a man aged 50 to 59 who received an inactivated influenza vaccine.

This clonotype has only a few counts. The chain couples TRBV12-3 or TRBV12-4 to TRBJ2-2, with no clear D. The V end lost 1 base, the J end lost 4 bases, and 10 bases lay between the germline ends. This CDR3 region has 15 residues. This CDR3 reads CASSLVWQTTGELFF. The CDR3 DNA reads as TGTGCCAGCAGTTTAGTCTGGCAGACCACCGGGGAGCTGTTTTTT.

This clonotype was found a few times. The gene calls are TRBV20-1 and TRBJ2-7; TRBD2 aligns across 8 bases. After removal of 3 bases from V and 2 bases from J, the junction contained 3 bases not matched to a gene. There are 13 residues in the CDR3. CDR1 is DFQATT, CDR2 SNEGSKA, per germline (reference sequence). CDR3 amino acids: CSASRLAPYEQYF. The CDR3 coding sequence is TGCAGTGCTAGTCGACTAGCGCCCTACGAGCAGTACTTC.

The sample holds a few counts of this clonotype. The rearrangement joins TRBV20-1 to TRBJ1-1; D is uncertain. Germline V gene sequence: CDR1 DFQATT, CDR2 SNEGSKA (reference sequence). CDR3 size: 15 residues. V dropped 0 bases and J dropped 0 bases, with 11 bases sitting between them. The CDR3 loop reads CSARDPTVMNTEAFF. CDR3 in DNA: TGCAGTGCTAGAGATCCCACAGTCATGAACACTGAAGCTTTCTTT.

V usage is TRBV5-4 and J usage is TRBJ1-2, with D possibly matching TRBD1 (5 bases). This CDR3 has 14 residues. Trimming took off 2 bases at V and 2 bases at J, with 10 bases between the two ends. Germline V gene data show CDR1 as SGHNT and CDR2 as YYREEE (reference sequence). CDR3 protein: CASSFKTVNYGYTF. DNA for the CDR3: TGTGCCAGCAGCTTCAAGACAGTCAACTATGGCTACACCTTC.

In its sample, this clonotype was seen a few times. The chain has TRBV6-5 and TRBJ2-5; TRBD2 agrees at 9 bases. The length of the CDR3 is 15 residues. The V and J ends lost 2 bases and 1 base, in that order; junction bases with no gene match: 2. CDR1 is MNHEY, CDR2 SVGAGI, per germline. CDR3 DNA: TGTGCCAGCAGTTACGTAGCGGGAGTCCAAGAGACCCAGTACTTC. It encodes CASSYVAGVQETQYF.

The gene calls are TRBV6-5 and TRBJ2-7; 12 positions agree with TRBD1. Germline CDR1 is MNHEY and CDR2 is SVGAGI. V lost 2 bases and J lost 5; bases outside the gene matches: 7. This CDR3 has 16 amino acids. The CDR3 region is CASSYAQGTGGHEQYF. The CDR3, as DNA: TGTGCCAGCAGTTACGCGCAGGGGACAGGGGGCCACGAGCAGTACTTC.

About this clonotype: At one end, the junction sequence differs from germline, possibly due to a read error. The chain combines TRBV3-1 with TRBJ2-1, with 10 bases lining up with TRBD2. CDR3 length equals 16 residues. Per germline, CDR1 LGHDT and CDR2 YNNKEL (reference sequence). CDR3 DNA sequence: TGTGCCAGCAGCCCGACTGGACTAGCGGCCTACAGTGAGCAGTTCTTC. Protein sequence: CASSPTGLAAYSEQFF.

This chain links TRBV21-1 with TRBJ1-6. TRBV21-1 is a known pseudogene. This CDR3 has 16 amino acids. The CDR3 reads CASSKEKGEENSPLHF. In DNA form, the CDR3 reads TGTGCCAGCAGCAAAGAGAAGGGGGAGGAAAATTCACCCCTCCACTTT.

The chain employs TRBV20-1 and TRBJ2-1; D remains unclear. The V and J ends lost 2 bases and 7 bases respectively, with 9 bases between them. This CDR3 comprises 12 residues. Germline CDR1 is DFQATT and CDR2 is SNEGSKA (reference sequence). This CDR3 is CSARSMENEQFF. The DNA for the CDR3 is TGCAGTGCTAGAAGTATGGAGAATGAGCAGTTCTTC.

This chain connects TRBV6-2 or TRBV6-3 to TRBJ2-5, with TRBD1 as a possible D gene (6 bases). Germline V gene data show CDR1 as MNHEY and CDR2 as SVGEGT. The V end was cut by 4 bases, the J end by 3 bases, with 12 bases between. The CDR3 loop spans 14 amino acids. CDR3 region: CASSFTGTKETQYF. DNA for the CDR3: TGTGCCAGCAGTTTTACCGGGACAAAAGAGACCCAGTACTTC.

The genes are TRBV20-1 and TRBJ2-1; TRBD1 matches at 7 bases. The germline V gene has CDR1 DFQATT and CDR2 SNEGSKA (reference sequence). CDR3 length: 12 amino acids. With 3 bases clipped from V and 7 bases from J, the junction kept 3 bases outside the gene matches. The chain's CDR3 is CSASTGANEQFF. The CDR3, as DNA: TGCAGTGCTAGTACAGGGGCTAATGAGCAGTTCTTC.

The chain has TRBV30 and TRBJ2-2; the D gene is possibly TRBD1 (5 bases). Germline V gives CDR1 GTSNPN, CDR2 SVGIG (reference sequence). V was pared by 1 base and J by 5 bases, with 8 bases between. This CDR3 spans 13 amino acids. CDR3 bases: TGTGCCTGGAGTGCCCAGGGAACCGGGGAGCTGTTTTTT. Protein: CAWSAQGTGELFF.

V usage is TRBV4-2 and J usage is TRBJ2-2; maybe TRBD2 (5 bases). CDR1 is LGHNA and CDR2 is YNFKEQ in the germline V gene. With 0 bases removed from V and 4 bases from J, the gap between germline ends came to 12 bases. The CDR3 runs 16 residues. CDR3 sequence reads: CASSQERLPATGELFF. For the CDR3, the DNA is TGTGCCAGCAGCCAAGAAAGACTACCAGCCACCGGGGAGCTGTTTTTT.

V and J are TRBV5-6 and TRBJ2-1, with D tentatively TRBD2 (5 bases). Per germline, CDR1 SGHDT and CDR2 YYEEEE. The V end lost 0 bases, the J end lost 12 bases, and 13 bases lay between the germline ends. There are 13 residues in the CDR3. CDR3 amino acids: CASSLAGADRQFF. In nucleotides, the CDR3 is TGTGCCAGCAGCTTGGCCGGAGCGGATAGGCAGTTCTTC.

The genes are TRBV7-2 and TRBJ1-2; 7 bases are shared with TRBD1. Germline assignment: CDR1 SGHTA and CDR2 FQGNSA. Germline trimming cut 3 bases from V and 8 bases from J; bases unmatched to any gene: 6. The CDR3 sequence is 13 residues long. The CDR3 sequence is CASSLSWDSGYTF. The CDR3 region has the DNA TGTGCCAGCAGCTTGTCTTGGGACAGCGGCTACACCTTC.

A few counts support this clonotype. The CDR3 protein is CAISESDRVENQETQYF. As DNA, the CDR3 is TGTGCCATCAGTGAGTCGGACAGGGTGGAAAACCAAGAGACCCAGTACTTC. V and J are TRBV10-3 and TRBJ2-5, with 8 bases aligning to TRBD1. Unmatched junction bases numbered 6, after V lost 0 bases and J lost 0 bases. The germline V gene has CDR1 ENHRY and CDR2 SYGVKD. The CDR3 is 17 amino acids.

This clonotype was recorded a few times. Here the CDR3 DNA reads TGCAGTGCTGGGTCACAGGGACTAGCGAACTACAATGAGCAGTTCTTC. Translation: CSAGSQGLANYNEQFF. The chain is built from TRBV20-1 and TRBJ2-1; 10 bases agree with TRBD2. Unmatched junction bases numbered 10, after V lost 5 bases and J lost 3 bases. Germline V gene sequence: CDR1 DFQATT, CDR2 SNEGSKA (reference sequence). This CDR3 region has 16 residues.

The genes are TRBV5-1 and TRBJ2-7, with D possibly being TRBD1 or TRBD2 (5 bases each). Trimming pared 4 bases from V and 2 bases from J, leaving 13 bases between. Germline lookup yields CDR1 SGHRS and CDR2 YFSETQ. The CDR3 is 14 residues long. The CDR3 spells CASSENVGAYEQYF. The CDR3 DNA follows: TGCGCCAGCAGCGAAAACGTGGGGGCCTACGAGCAGTACTTC.

As to this clonotype: One base separates it from a far larger clone, so it is likely a read error. The CDR3 sequence is CASSFPGYEQFF. In nucleotides, the CDR3 is TGTGCCAGCAGTTTCCCGGGATACGAGCAGTTCTTC. The chain has TRBV12-3 or TRBV12-4 and TRBJ2-7; a weak D match, TRBD2 (5 bases). The DNA end favors TRBJ2-1, so the J call may be wrong. The CDR3 spans 12 residues.

This clonotype has just a few counts. The junction shows a germline mismatch at one end, possibly a read error. The rearrangement uses TRBV12-3 or TRBV12-4 and TRBJ1-5, with TRBD1 matching over 7 bases. The CDR3 sequence is 14 residues long. The CDR3 spells CASRLGQGNQPQHF. In DNA, the CDR3 is TGTGCCAGCAGGTTAGGACAGGGCAATCAGCCCCAGCATTTT.

This clonotype was seen a handful of times. The chain recombines TRBV12-3 or TRBV12-4 with TRBJ2-1; 15 positions agree with TRBD2. CDR3 length: 16 amino acids. J was trimmed by 7 bases and V by 6 bases; bases with no gene match: 7. The CDR3 is CASSLGTSGGLNEQFF. CDR3 DNA: TGTGCCAGCAGCCTCGGGACTAGCGGGGGGTTGAATGAGCAGTTCTTC.

The chain joins TRBV6-1 to TRBJ2-7, with a weak D call TRBD1 (8 bases). This CDR3 has 15 residues. Per germline, CDR1 MNHNS and CDR2 SASEGT. V was shortened by 7 bases and J by 4 bases, with 20 bases between the two germline ends. The CDR3: CASKAGQGAGYEQYF. As DNA, the CDR3 is TGTGCCAGCAAAGCGGGGCAGGGGGCGGGGTACGAGCAGTACTTC.

In its sample, this clonotype was seen a few times. The chain joins TRBV4-3 to TRBJ2-2; TRBD1 might be the D (5 bases). CDR1 is LGHNA and CDR2 is YSLEER in the germline V gene. V lost 3 bases, J lost 1 base, and 9 bases lay in between. The CDR3 contains 15 residues. For the CDR3, the DNA is TGCGCCAGCAGCCACCCCGACAGGAACACCGGGGAGCTGTTTTTT. It specifies CASSHPDRNTGELFF.

The chain is built from TRBV20-1 and TRBJ2-1, with 9 bases matching TRBD1. The CDR3 extends over 18 amino acids. CDR1 and CDR2 from the germline V gene are DFQATT and SNEGSKA (reference sequence). V shed 5 bases, J shed 4 bases, and the junction held 18 bases outside the gene matches. The chain's CDR3 is CSAAGTGSSWTRYNEQFF. CDR3 sequence (DNA): TGCAGTGCTGCCGGGACAGGGTCGTCTTGGACTAGGTACAATGAGCAGTTCTTC.

This clonotype was detected only a few times. The J gene is TRBJ2-1, the V gene TRBV6-2 or TRBV6-3; TRBD2 aligns across 9 bases. This CDR3 contains 16 residues. Looked up from germline, CDR1 is MNHEY and CDR2 is SVGEGT. The V segment lost 6 bases and the J segment 4 bases; nucleotides outside the gene matches: 10. The CDR3 is CASSSHLAGTYNEQFF. CDR3 in DNA: TGTGCCAGCAGCAGCCATCTAGCGGGGACGTACAATGAGCAGTTCTTC.